This is a list of T cell receptor beta chains from one sample in a study of blood T cell repertoires in COVID-19. Clones were sequenced by immunoSEQ multiplex PCR, and TCRdb holds only the in-frame ones, with some missing. The sample has roughly 68,000 clones; 90% are singletons. The specimen sequenced was peripheral blood. Receptors were obtained from a man between 50 and 59 years old with COVID-19, enrolled during active disease. The CDR3 runs from the conserved cysteine through the conserved F or W. The order of the fields is clone size, J gene, V gene, D gene, CDR3 DNA, CDR3 protein. The D gene is left open where the match is weak. Rows give clone size only sometimes, using once, few, many, or a class for an expanded clone.

- TRBJ2-1 TRBV7-2 TRBD2 TGTGCCAGCAGCTTGGGACTAGCGGGAGTCCCCAATGAGCAGTTCTTC CASSLGLAGVPNEQFF
- TRBJ2-1 TRBV5-1 TRBD1 TGCGCCAGCAGCTTGATAGGACAGGGTGGGGATGAGCAGTTCTTC CASSLIGQGGDEQFF
- TRBJ2-2 TRBV27 TRBD2 TGTGCCAGCAGTTTGACGGGAGGAGCCACCGGGGAGCTGTTTTTT CASSLTGGATGELFF
- TRBJ2-7 TRBV4-1 - TGCGCCAGCAGCCAAGAATGGGGGGATTCCTACGAGCAGTACTTC CASSQEWGDSYEQYF
- TRBJ1-4 TRBV5-6 TRBD1 TGTGCCAGCAGCTTTGTGGGGAACAGGGACAGGGTGGAAGAAAAACTGTTTTTT CASSFVGNRDRVEEKLFF
- TRBJ2-6 TRBV5-6 - TGTGCCAGCAGCGGGGGGTTCCGGTCTGGGGCCAACGTCCTGACTTTC CASSGGFRSGANVLTF
- TRBJ2-5 TRBV15 TRBD2 TGTGCCACCAGCATTACTCACCGCCTAGCGGGAGGGCCCCTCCAAGAGACCCAGTACTTC CATSITHRLAGGPLQETQYF
- TRBJ2-7 TRBV27 TRBD2 TGTGCCAGCAGTTTTGGCCTGGCGGGACTAGCCTACGAGCAGTACTTC CASSFGLAGLAYEQYF
- TRBJ2-3 TRBV28 TRBD1 TGTGCCAGCAGTTTATGGACCGGGACAGGGTACACAGATACGCAGTATTTT CASSLWTGTGYTDTQYF
- TRBJ2-7 TRBV3-1/TRBV3-2 TRBD2 TGTGCCAGCAGCACCCAGACCGGGACTAGCCAGTACTTC CASSTQTGTSQYF
- TRBJ1-5 TRBV3-1/TRBV3-2 - TGTGCCAGCAGCCAAGATTGGGGGGAGGGAAGCAATCAGCCCCAGCATTTT CASSQDWGEGSNQPQHF
- TRBJ2-3 TRBV18 - TGTGCCAGCTCCTACCCGAGACAGGTGAAAACAGATACGCAGTATTTT CASSYPRQVKTDTQYF
once TRBJ2-1 TRBV6-5 TRBD2 TGTGCCAGCACCTCGACTAGCGGTTCCATCAATGAGCAGTTCTTC CASTSTSGSINEQFF
once TRBJ2-3 TRBV7-9 TRBD2 TGTGCCAGCAGCCCGGGACTAGGGGAGGATACGCAGTATTTT CASSPGLGEDTQYF
- TRBJ2-5 TRBV7-3 TRBD2 TGTGCCAGCAGCTTGGGCGTCGTGGGAGCGGGAGGGCAAGAGACCCAGTACTTC CASSLGVVGAGGQETQYF
once TRBJ1-1 TRBV28 TRBD1 TGTGCCAGCAGACAGGGGGCTTATGAAGCTTTCTTT CASRQGAYEAFF
few TRBJ1-1 TRBV28 - TGTGCCAGCAGTTTGCCAGGGGCAGTGGGACGCCTTGCTGAAGCTTTCTTT CASSLPGAVGRLAEAFF
- TRBJ1-1 TRBV19 - TGTGCCAGTAGTATAACGGGGGGCTTCGTTGAAGCTTTCTTT CASSITGGFVEAFF
- TRBJ2-3 TRBV15 TRBD2 TGTGCCACCAGCAGAGATCGGCCTAGCGGGGCAGATACGCAGTATTTT CATSRDRPSGADTQYF
- TRBJ1-1 TRBV5-1 - TGCGCCAGCAGCTTGGGGCGAGGAGGGAACACTGAAGCTTTCTTT CASSLGRGGNTEAFF
- TRBJ2-7 TRBV27 - TGTGCCAGCAGGGAGACAGCCACCTCCTACGAGCAGTACTTC CASRETATSYEQYF
- TRBJ1-5 TRBV28 - TGTGCCAGCACCTTACGACCGGGAAGGAATCAGCCCCAGCATTTT CASTLRPGRNQPQHF
- TRBJ1-2 TRBV27 - TGTGCCAGCAGGCAACATACGGACAGACTCTATGGCTACACCTTC CASRQHTDRLYGYTF
- TRBJ1-1 TRBV5-6 - TGTGCCAGCAGCCGCTATGTCGGGAACACTGAAGCTTTCTTT CASSRYVGNTEAFF
- TRBJ2-5 TRBV3-1/TRBV3-2 TRBD1 TGTGCCAGCAGCCAAATCCAGGGGGCTGGGGAGACCCAGTACTTC CASSQIQGAGETQYF
- TRBJ2-6 TRBV11-3 TRBD1 TGTGCCAGCAGCCCGGGACAGATGACCCCCGGGGCCAACGTCCTGACTTTC CASSPGQMTPGANVLTF